This T cell receptor beta chain was recorded in a study of T-cell reconstitution after alpha-beta-depleted transplantation in children. The study, taken as a whole, reports: Surviving recipient T cells and thymic progenitors underlay high day-60 TCRbeta diversity in some patients. One year post-transplant, T-cell counts and diversity were largely derived from T cells produced anew. Where alpha-beta T cells came from about two months after transplant was reportedly several hundred expanded graft clones.

As to this clonotype: The antigen remains undetermined.

This sample's TCRbeta library carried unique molecular identifier barcodes. TCRdb itself ran the PCR reads through MiXCR, one entry per CDR3 protein. The sample has about 830,000 distinct CDR3 sequences; roughly 15% are singletons. This receptor was obtained from a male patient younger than 18 who had a stem cell transplant for acute lymphoblastic leukemia, so the T cells may come from the graft donor. This specimen consisted of PBMCs, mostly from graft donor cells, obtained 360 days after TCRalphabeta/CD19-depleted stem cell transplant.

The CDR3: CASSSLQGNEQYF. The CDR3, as DNA: TGCGCCAGCAGCTCTCTTCAGGGGAACGAGCAGTACTTC. The chain joins TRBV5-1 to TRBJ2-7, with D possibly being TRBD1 (6 bases). The CDR3 is 13 residues long. Trimming pared 3 bases from V and 5 bases from J, leaving 12 bases between. Per the germline V gene, CDR1 is SGHRS and CDR2 is YFSETQ.